This is a list of T cell receptor beta chains from one sample in a study of cytomegalovirus exposure and HLA in healthy donors. Libraries were prepared by immunoSEQ multiplex PCR; TCRdb keeps only in-frame clonotypes and omits some of them. The sample shows more than 60,000 clones, 77% of them seen only once. The sequenced sample was PBMCs. These receptors all come from a male donor in good health and CMV-seropositive. CDR3s leave out the opening cysteine and the closing phenylalanine or tryptophan.

>TRBJ2-7|TRBV5-6
ASSAGTGVYEQY
>TRBJ2-1|TRBV15
ATSTDRLGRYNEQF
>TRBJ1-5|TRBV11-2
ASSPDRGNQPQH
>TRBJ1-4|TRBV5-1
ASSLGVRGFEKLF
>TRBJ1-2|TRBV12-5
ASGSSTFYGYT
>TRBJ2-5|TRBV11-2
ASSLAPAREETQY
>TRBJ2-7|TRBV29-1
SVDSGGASYEQY
>TRBJ1-2|TRBV11-2
ASSLVQGAYGYT
>TRBJ2-2|TRBV4-1
ASSQEPNQRANTGELF
>TRBJ1-2|TRBV28
ASILSTGHYGYT
>TRBJ1-5|TRBV7-2
ASSKTAPTGVGNQPQH
>TRBJ1-1|TRBV11-2
ASSPRTRGYTEAF
>TRBJ2-7|TRBV7-9
ASSRQGYEQY
>TRBJ2-3|TRBV6-1
ASTGTSGETDTQY
>TRBJ2-7|TRBV28
ASRKAGTGDGEQY
>TRBJ1-2|TRBV5-6
ASSLSGTGGGYGYT
>TRBJ2-1|TRBV5-1
ASSPLMSSYNEQF
>TRBJ1-1|TRBV7-2
ASSFRGDSRTEAF
>TRBJ1-5|TRBV19
ASSPSRVRWGNQPQH
>TRBJ2-2|TRBV5-6
ASTRAGGPPGELF
>TRBJ2-4|TRBV7-2
ASSWDYIGGIQY
>TRBJ1-5|TRBV11-2
ASSLGVRGGRMNNQPQH
>TRBJ2-1|TRBV5-1
ASSLQGSSYNEQF
>TRBJ2-2|TRBV4-2
ASSQEWTSGGAGTGELF
>TRBJ1-2|TRBV10-3
AISAREAYGYT
>TRBJ1-3|TRBV5-1
ASSRYRGGSGNTIY
>TRBJ2-7|TRBV18
ASSPVEGSNEQY
>TRBJ1-1|TRBV19
ASNSDRARAEAF
>TRBJ1-1|TRBV7-2
ARSGQLNTEAF
>TRBJ1-1|TRBV6-1
ASSQGQGRLNTEAF
>TRBJ2-7|TRBV9
ASSGAAGTSGGATYEQY
>TRBJ1-2|TRBV4-3
ASSQELQGAYGYT
>TRBJ2-1|TRBV5-1
ASSYWAAGGENEQF
>TRBJ1-1|TRBV19
ASRTKLNTEAF
>TRBJ2-2|TRBV14
ASSQIRSNTGELF
>TRBJ2-4|TRBV2
ASSERPAKNIQY
>TRBJ2-5|TRBV2
ASRVRLAMGETQY
>TRBJ1-3|TRBV4-3
ASSQDLPRDTIY
>TRBJ2-1|TRBV6-6
ASIGQGGNEQF
>TRBJ2-1|TRBV5-4
ASSLERMYEQF
>TRBJ1-1|TRBV27
ASRMSQGITEAF
>TRBJ1-1|TRBV7-6
ASSSQGYTEAF
>TRBJ1-5|TRBV4-2
ASSLDGGSNQPQH
>TRBJ2-2|TRBV27
ASSSQGSYTGELF
>TRBJ1-1|TRBV12-5
ASGLDGTGNTEAF
>TRBJ2-7|TRBV7-2
ASSLWGTSGSYEQY
>TRBJ2-2|TRBV7-8
ASSRAGGQTGELF
>TRBJ2-3|TRBV18
ASPPPGSGGTDTQY
>TRBJ1-5|TRBV27
ASSSLGVSNQPQH
>TRBJ2-2|TRBV2
ASSVELAVNTGELF
>TRBJ2-7|TRBV19
ASSIQAGSYEQY
>TRBJ2-1|TRBV5-6
ASSLWDRVFDEQF
>TRBJ1-1|TRBV27
ASRGAGGNTEAF
>TRBJ1-1|TRBV18
ASSPRSDGTEAF
>TRBJ2-3|TRBV4-3
ASSQVELATDTQY